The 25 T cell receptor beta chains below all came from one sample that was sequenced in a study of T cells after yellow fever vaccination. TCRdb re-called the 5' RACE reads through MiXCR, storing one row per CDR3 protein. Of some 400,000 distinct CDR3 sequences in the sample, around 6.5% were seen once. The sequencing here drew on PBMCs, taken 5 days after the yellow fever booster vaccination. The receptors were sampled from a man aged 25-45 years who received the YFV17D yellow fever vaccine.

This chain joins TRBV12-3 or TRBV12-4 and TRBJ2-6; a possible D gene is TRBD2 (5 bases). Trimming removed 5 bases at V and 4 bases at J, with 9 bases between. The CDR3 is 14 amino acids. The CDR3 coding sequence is TGTGCCAGCAGTCAGGACTTCGGGGCCAACGTCCTGACTTTC. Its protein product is CASSQDFGANVLTF.

The CDR3: CSANFRTSGRNYWTDTQYF. The CDR3 DNA reads as TGCAGTGCGAATTTTAGGACTAGCGGGAGGAATTATTGGACAGATACGCAGTATTTT. V gene TRBV20-1 combines with J gene TRBJ2-3, with 14 bases matching TRBD2. This CDR3 comprises 19 residues. Germline V CDR1 and CDR2: DFQATT, SNEGSKA (reference sequence). J was trimmed by 3 bases and V by 6 bases; bases with no gene match: 17.

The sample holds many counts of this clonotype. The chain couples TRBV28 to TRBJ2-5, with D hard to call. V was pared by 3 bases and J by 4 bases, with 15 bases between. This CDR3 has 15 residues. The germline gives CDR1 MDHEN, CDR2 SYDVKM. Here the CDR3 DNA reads TGTGCCAGCAGTTTTCGTATCACAAGCGCAGAGACCCAGTACTTC. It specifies CASSFRITSAETQYF. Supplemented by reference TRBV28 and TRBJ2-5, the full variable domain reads DVKVTQSSRYLVKRTGEKVFLECVQDMDHENMFWYRQDPGLGLRLIYFSYDVKMKEKGDIPEGYSVSREKKERFSLILESASTNQTSMYLCASSFRITSAETQYFGPGTRLLVL.

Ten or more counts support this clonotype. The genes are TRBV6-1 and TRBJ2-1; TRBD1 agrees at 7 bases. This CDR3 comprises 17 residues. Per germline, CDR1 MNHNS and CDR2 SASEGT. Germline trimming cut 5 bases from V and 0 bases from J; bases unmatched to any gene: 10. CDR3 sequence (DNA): TGTGCCAGCAGTCTCCTCATGACAGGGAGCTCCTACAATGAGCAGTTCTTC. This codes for CASSLLMTGSSYNEQFF.

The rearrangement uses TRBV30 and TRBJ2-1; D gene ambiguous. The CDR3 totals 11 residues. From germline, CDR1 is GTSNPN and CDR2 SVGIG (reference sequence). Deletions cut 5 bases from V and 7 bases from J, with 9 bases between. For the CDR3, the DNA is TGTGCCTGGCAAATACTTAATGAGCAGTTCTTC. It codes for CAWQILNEQFF. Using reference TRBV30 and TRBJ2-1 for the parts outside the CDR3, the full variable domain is SQTIHQWPATLVQPVGSPLSLECTVEGTSNPNLYWYRQAAGRGLQLLFYSVGIGQISSEVPQNLSASRPQDRQFILSSKKLLLSDSGFYLCAWQILNEQFFGPGTRLTVL.

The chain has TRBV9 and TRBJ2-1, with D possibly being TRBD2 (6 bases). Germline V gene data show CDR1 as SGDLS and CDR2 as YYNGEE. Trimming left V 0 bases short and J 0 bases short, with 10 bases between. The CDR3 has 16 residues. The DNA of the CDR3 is TGTGCCAGCAGCGTAGTCGGTAGCGGCTCCTACAATGAGCAGTTCTTC. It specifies CASSVVGSGSYNEQFF.

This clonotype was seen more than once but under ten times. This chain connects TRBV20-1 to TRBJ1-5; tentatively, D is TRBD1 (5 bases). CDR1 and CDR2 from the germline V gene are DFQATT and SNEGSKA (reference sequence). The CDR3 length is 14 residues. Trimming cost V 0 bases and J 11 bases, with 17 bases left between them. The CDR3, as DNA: TGCAGTGCTAGAGATCAAGCCAATCGACAGTCCCAGCATTTT. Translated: CSARDQANRQSQHF.

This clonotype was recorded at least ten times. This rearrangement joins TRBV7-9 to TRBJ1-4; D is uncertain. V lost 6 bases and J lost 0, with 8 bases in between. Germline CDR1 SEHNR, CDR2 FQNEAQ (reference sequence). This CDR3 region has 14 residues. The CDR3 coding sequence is TGTGCCAGCAGTCGACCCCCAACTAATGAAAAACTGTTTTTT. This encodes CASSRPPTNEKLFF.

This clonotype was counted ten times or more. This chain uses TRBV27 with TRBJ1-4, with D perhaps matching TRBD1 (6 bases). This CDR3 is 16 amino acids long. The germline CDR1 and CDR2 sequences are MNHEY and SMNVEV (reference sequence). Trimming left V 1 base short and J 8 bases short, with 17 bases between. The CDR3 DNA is TGTGCCAGCAGTTTATGGTCGGGGGGCGTCCGAGAAAAACTGTTTTTT. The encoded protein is CASSLWSGGVREKLFF.

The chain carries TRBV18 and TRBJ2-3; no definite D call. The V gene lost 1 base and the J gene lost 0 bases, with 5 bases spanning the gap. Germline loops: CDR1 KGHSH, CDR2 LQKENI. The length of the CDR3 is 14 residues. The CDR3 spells CASSPLPSTDTQYF. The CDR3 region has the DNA TGTGCCAGCTCACCACTCCCTAGCACAGATACGCAGTATTTT.

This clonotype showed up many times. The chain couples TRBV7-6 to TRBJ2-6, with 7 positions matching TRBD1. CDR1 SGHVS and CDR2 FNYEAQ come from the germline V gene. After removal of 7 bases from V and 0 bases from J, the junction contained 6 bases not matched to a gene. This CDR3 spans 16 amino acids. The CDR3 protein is CASIGDSSSGANVLTF. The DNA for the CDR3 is TGTGCCAGCATAGGGGACAGCAGCTCTGGGGCCAACGTCCTGACTTTC.

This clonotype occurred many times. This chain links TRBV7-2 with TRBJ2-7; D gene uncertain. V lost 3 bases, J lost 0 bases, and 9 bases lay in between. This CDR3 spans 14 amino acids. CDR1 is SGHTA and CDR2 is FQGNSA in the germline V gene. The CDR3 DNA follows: TGTGCCAGCAGCTTTTGGGGAAGCTCCTACGAGCAGTACTTC. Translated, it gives CASSFWGSSYEQYF.

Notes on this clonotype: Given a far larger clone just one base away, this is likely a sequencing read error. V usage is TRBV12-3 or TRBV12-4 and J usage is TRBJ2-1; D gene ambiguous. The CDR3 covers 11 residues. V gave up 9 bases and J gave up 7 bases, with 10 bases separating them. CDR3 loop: CARSLSNEQFF. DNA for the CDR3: TGTGCCAGGAGCTTAAGTAATGAGCAGTTCTTC.

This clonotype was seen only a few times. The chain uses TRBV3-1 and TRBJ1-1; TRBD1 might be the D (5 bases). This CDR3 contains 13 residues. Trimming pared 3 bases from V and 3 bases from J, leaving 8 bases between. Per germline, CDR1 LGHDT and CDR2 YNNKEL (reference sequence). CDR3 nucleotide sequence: TGTGCCAGCAGCCACAGGGTGGACACTGAAGCTTTCTTT. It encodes CASSHRVDTEAFF.

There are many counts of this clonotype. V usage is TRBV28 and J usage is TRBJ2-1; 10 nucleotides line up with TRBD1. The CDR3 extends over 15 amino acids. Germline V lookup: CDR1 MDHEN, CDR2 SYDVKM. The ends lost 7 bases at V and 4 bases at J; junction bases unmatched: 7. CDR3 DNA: TGTGCCAGCATACTACCGGGACAGGGGTACAATGAGCAGTTCTTC. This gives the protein CASILPGQGYNEQFF. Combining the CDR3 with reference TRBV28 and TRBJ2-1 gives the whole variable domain DVKVTQSSRYLVKRTGEKVFLECVQDMDHENMFWYRQDPGLGLRLIYFSYDVKMKEKGDIPEGYSVSREKKERFSLILESASTNQTSMYLCASILPGQGYNEQFFGPGTRLTVL.

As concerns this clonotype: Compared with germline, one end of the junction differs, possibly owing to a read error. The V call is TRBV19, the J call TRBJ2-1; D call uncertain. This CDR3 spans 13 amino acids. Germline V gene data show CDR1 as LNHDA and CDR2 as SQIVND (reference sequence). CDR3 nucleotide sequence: TGTGCCAGTAGAAACAGATCCTACAATGAGCGGTTCTTC. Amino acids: CASRNRSYNERFF. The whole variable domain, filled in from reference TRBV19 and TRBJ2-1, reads DGGITQSPKYLFRKEGQNVTLSCEQNLNHDAMYWYRQDPGQGLRLIYYSQIVNDFQKGDIAEGYSVSREKKESFPLTVTSAQKNPTAFYLCASRNRSYNERFFGPGTRLTVL.

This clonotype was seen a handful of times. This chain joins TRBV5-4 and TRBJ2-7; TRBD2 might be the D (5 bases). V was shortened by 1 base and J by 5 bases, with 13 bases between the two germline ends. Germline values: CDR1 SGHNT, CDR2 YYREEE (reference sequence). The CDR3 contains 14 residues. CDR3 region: CASSLPTTVDEQYF. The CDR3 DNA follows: TGTGCCAGCAGCTTGCCGACTACGGTCGACGAGCAGTACTTC.

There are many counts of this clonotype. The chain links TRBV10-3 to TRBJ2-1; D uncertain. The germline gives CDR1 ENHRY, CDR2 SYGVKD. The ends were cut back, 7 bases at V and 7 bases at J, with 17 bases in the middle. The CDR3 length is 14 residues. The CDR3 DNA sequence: TGTGCCATCATGAGGTCGGGCGCCCCTAATGAGCAGTTCTTC. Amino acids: CAIMRSGAPNEQFF.

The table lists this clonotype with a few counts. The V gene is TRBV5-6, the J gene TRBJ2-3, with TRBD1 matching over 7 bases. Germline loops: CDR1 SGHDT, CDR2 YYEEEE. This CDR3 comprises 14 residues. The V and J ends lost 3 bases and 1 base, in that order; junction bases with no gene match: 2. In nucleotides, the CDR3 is TGTGCCAGCAGCTACGGACAGGGCACAGATACGCAGTATTTT. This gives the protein CASSYGQGTDTQYF.

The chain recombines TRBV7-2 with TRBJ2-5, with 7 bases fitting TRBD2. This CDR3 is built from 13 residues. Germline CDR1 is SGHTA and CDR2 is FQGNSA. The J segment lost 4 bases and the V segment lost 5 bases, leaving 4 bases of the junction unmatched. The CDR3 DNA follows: TGTGCCAGCAGCCGTGGGGGGGTAGAGACCCAGTACTTC. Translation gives CASSRGGVETQYF.

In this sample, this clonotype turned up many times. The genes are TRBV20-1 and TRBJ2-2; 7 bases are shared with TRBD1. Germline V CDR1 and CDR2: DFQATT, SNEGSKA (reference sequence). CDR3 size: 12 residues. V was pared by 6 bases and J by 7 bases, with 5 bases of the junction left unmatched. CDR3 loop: CSALTGVGELFF. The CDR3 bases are TGCAGTGCACTTACAGGGGTCGGGGAGCTGTTTTTT.

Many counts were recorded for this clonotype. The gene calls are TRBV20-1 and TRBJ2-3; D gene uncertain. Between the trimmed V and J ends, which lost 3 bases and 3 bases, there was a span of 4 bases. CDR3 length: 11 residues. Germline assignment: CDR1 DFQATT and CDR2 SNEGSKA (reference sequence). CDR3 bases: TGCAGTGCTAGGAGGACAGATACGCAGTATTTT. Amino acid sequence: CSARRTDTQYF.

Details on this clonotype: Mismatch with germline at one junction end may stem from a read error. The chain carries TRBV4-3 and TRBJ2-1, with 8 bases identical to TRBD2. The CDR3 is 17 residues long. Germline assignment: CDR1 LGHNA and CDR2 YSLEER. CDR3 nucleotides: TGCGCCAGCACCCAATTCCTACTAGCGGAGACCTACAATGAGCAGTTCTTC. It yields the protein CASTQFLLAETYNEQFF.

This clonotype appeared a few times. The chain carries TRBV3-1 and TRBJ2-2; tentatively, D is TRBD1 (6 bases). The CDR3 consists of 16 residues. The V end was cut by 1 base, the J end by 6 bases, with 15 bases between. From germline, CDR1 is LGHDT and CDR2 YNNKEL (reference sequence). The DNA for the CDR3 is TGTGCCAGCAGCCAAGGACCAGGGGTCGGCGCCGGGGAGCTGTTTTTT. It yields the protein CASSQGPGVGAGELFF.

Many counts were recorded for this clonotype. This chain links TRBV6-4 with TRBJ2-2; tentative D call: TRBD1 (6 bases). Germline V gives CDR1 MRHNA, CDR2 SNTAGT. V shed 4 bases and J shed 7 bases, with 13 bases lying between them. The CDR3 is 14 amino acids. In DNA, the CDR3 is TGTGCCAGCAGTGTCCAAACAGGGCTCGGGGAGCTGTTTTTT. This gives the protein CASSVQTGLGELFF.